A selection of T cell receptor beta chains follows, all from one sample in a study of blood T cell repertoires in COVID-19. Libraries were prepared by immunoSEQ multiplex PCR; TCRdb keeps only in-frame clonotypes and omits some of them. Among 100,000 to 150,000 clones listed, over 60% were seen once. The sample taken for sequencing was peripheral blood. The receptors come from a man between 35 and 55 years old with active or convalescent COVID-19. Each CDR3 is given with its conserved first and last residue. A D gene is named only where the DNA matches it firmly. The size of a clone is reported for some rows only, either as once, few or many, or as a class for expanded clones.

>TRBV2|NA|TRBJ2-1|NA
CASGPDGDEQFF
TGTGCCAGCGGGCCCGACGGGGATGAGCAGTTCTTC
>TRBV7-8|few|TRBJ1-3|NA
CASSLAYSGNTIYF
TGTGCCAGCAGCCTAGCCTACTCTGGAAACACCATATATTTT
>TRBV11-1|NA|TRBJ2-5|NA
CASSQHETQYF
TGTGCCAGCAGCCAACATGAGACCCAGTACTTC
>TRBV19|few|TRBJ1-1|NA
CASSEQGLNTEAFF
TGTGCCAGTAGTGAACAGGGCCTGAACACTGAAGCTTTCTTT
>TRBV27|NA|TRBJ2-7|TRBD1
CASSQNGQGAREQYF
TGTGCCAGCAGTCAGAATGGACAGGGGGCGAGGGAGCAGTACTTC
>TRBV19|few|TRBJ1-5|TRBD1
CASGEQGISNQPQHF
TGTGCCAGTGGGGAACAGGGGATTAGCAATCAGCCCCAGCATTTT
>TRBV11-2|once|TRBJ2-7|TRBD2
CASSVFGTSGSFGGYEQYF
TGTGCCAGCAGCGTCTTCGGGACTAGCGGGAGTTTCGGTGGCTACGAGCAGTACTTC
>TRBV2|NA|TRBJ1-2|NA
CASSEAQGDYGYTF
TGTGCCAGCAGTGAAGCGCAGGGTGACTATGGCTACACCTTC
>TRBV2|NA|TRBJ1-1|NA
CATGRGAEAFF
TGTGCCACCGGTCGGGGTGCTGAAGCTTTCTTT
>TRBV9|NA|TRBJ1-2|TRBD1
CASSPSPGEAGGWDGYTF
TGTGCCAGCAGCCCCTCCCCGGGGGAGGCAGGGGGGTGGGATGGCTACACCTTC
>TRBV5-1|NA|TRBJ1-2|NA
CASSLGANYGYTF
TGCGCCAGCAGCTTGGGGGCAAACTATGGCTACACCTTC
>TRBV6-5|NA|TRBJ1-6|NA
CASSYSMRNSPLHF
TGTGCCAGCAGTTACTCGATGCGGAATTCACCCCTCCACTTT
>TRBV4-3|NA|TRBJ1-6|NA
CASSQDTYGSPLHF
TGCGCCAGCAGCCAAGATACCTACGGGTCACCCCTCCACTTT
>TRBV7-9|NA|TRBJ2-7|TRBD1
CASSLGTGYEQYF
TGTGCCAGCAGCTTAGGGACAGGGTACGAGCAGTACTTC
>TRBV27|NA|TRBJ1-6|TRBD1
CASSPQTGAKSPLHF
TGTGCCAGCAGCCCTCAGACAGGGGCAAAGTCACCCCTCCACTTT
>TRBV20-1|NA|TRBJ1-2|NA
CSAPLGYGYTF
TGCAGTGCTCCCCTCGGCTATGGCTACACCTTC
>TRBV2|NA|TRBJ1-5|NA
CASSDPPESQPQHF
TGTGCCAGCAGTGACCCCCCGGAGAGTCAGCCCCAGCATTTT
>TRBV11-1|NA|TRBJ1-1|NA
CASSFGGKNTEAFF
TGTGCCAGCAGCTTCGGGGGGAAGAACACTGAAGCTTTCTTT
>TRBV28|many|TRBJ1-5|TRBD1
CASSSPGRGRSNQPQHF
TGTGCCAGCAGTTCTCCGGGCAGGGGGCGCAGCAATCAGCCCCAGCATTTT
>TRBV2|NA|TRBJ1-1|TRBD1
CASTLGTAEAFF
TGTGCCAGCACCCTTGGGACAGCCGAAGCTTTCTTT
>TRBV28|NA|TRBJ2-4|NA
CASSPERLAKNIQYF
TGTGCCAGCAGCCCCGAGAGACTAGCCAAAAACATTCAGTACTTC
>TRBV27|once|TRBJ1-2|NA
CASSSGQHYGYTF
TGTGCCAGCAGTAGTGGACAGCACTATGGCTACACCTTC
>TRBV15|NA|TRBJ1-2|TRBD1
CATSRAETGEGYTF
TGTGCCACCAGCAGAGCAGAGACAGGGGAAGGCTACACCTTC
>TRBV14|few|TRBJ1-1|TRBD1
CASSPLQGAGTEAFF
TGTGCCAGCAGCCCCCTACAGGGGGCCGGCACTGAAGCTTTCTTT
>TRBV13|NA|TRBJ1-3|TRBD1
CASSLQGAGTIYF
TGTGCCAGCAGTCTCCAGGGGGCCGGGACCATATATTTT
>TRBV4-2|NA|TRBJ1-2|TRBD1
CASSQDHGQGYGYTF
TGTGCCAGCAGCCAAGATCACGGACAGGGCTATGGCTACACCTTC
>TRBV5-4|NA|TRBJ1-2|NA
CASSLASYGYTF
TGTGCCAGCAGCTTGGCTAGCTATGGCTACACCTTC
>TRBV9|NA|TRBJ2-5|TRBD2
CASSGLLAGETQYF
TGTGCCAGCTCTGGTCTTCTAGCGGGAGAGACCCAGTACTTC
>TRBV7-9|few|TRBJ1-1|NA
CASSLETARGTPEAFF
TGTGCCAGCAGCTTAGAAACGGCCAGGGGAACGCCTGAAGCTTTCTTT
>TRBV19|NA|TRBJ1-1|NA
CASAGLSLSRVPGAFF
TGTGCCAGTGCGGGGTTATCCCTCTCACGGGTCCCGGGAGCTTTCTTT
>TRBV13|NA|TRBJ2-2|NA
CASSLVGGLNTGELFF
TGTGCCAGCAGCTTAGTCGGGGGGCTAAACACCGGGGAGCTGTTTTTT
>TRBV9|NA|TRBJ2-7|TRBD1
CASSVGDSNYEQYF
TGTGCCAGCAGCGTAGGGGACAGTAACTACGAGCAGTACTTC
>TRBV28|NA|TRBJ1-1|TRBD1
CASSLPLQGRAFF
TGTGCCAGCAGTTTGCCACTACAGGGGAGGGCTTTCTTT
>TRBV18|NA|TRBJ2-4|TRBD1
CASSATRTGENIQYF
TGTGCCAGCTCAGCTACTCGGACAGGTGAAAACATTCAGTACTTC
>TRBV4-1|NA|TRBJ2-1|TRBD2
CASSHTSGSNNEQFF
TGCGCCAGCAGCCATACTAGCGGGAGTAACAATGAGCAGTTCTTC
>TRBV5-5|NA|TRBJ2-7|TRBD2
CASSRTSGGTSYEQYF
TGTGCCAGCAGCCGGACTAGCGGGGGGACCTCCTACGAGCAGTACTTC
>TRBV11-2|NA|TRBJ1-1|TRBD1
CASSRQGTNTEAFF
TGTGCCAGCAGCCGACAGGGTACGAACACTGAAGCTTTCTTT
>TRBV5-5|once|TRBJ2-7|NA
CASSSPLTDLVSYEQYF
TGTGCCAGCAGCTCCCCCTTGACAGATTTAGTTTCCTACGAGCAGTACTTC
>TRBV24-1|few|TRBJ2-7|NA
CATSRTASGEQYF
TGTGCCACCAGTAGGACAGCCTCGGGAGAGCAGTACTTC
>TRBV6-5|NA|TRBJ2-1|NA
CASSYSTSYREQFF
TGTGCCAGCAGTTACTCAACTAGCTACCGTGAGCAGTTCTTC
>TRBV29-1|NA|TRBJ2-3|TRBD1
CSLRQGGTDTQYF
TGCAGCCTAAGACAGGGCGGCACAGATACGCAGTATTTT
>TRBV7-2|NA|TRBJ2-2|TRBD1
CASSITTGAGELFF
TGTGCCAGCAGCATCACGACAGGGGCCGGGGAGCTGTTTTTT
>TRBV19|many|TRBJ1-3|TRBD1
CASSITGQDSGNTIYF
TGTGCCAGTAGTATTACGGGACAGGACTCTGGAAACACCATATATTTT
>TRBV11-2|NA|TRBJ1-1|TRBD1
CASSSGQGNTEAFF
TGTGCCAGCAGCTCTGGACAGGGGAACACTGAAGCTTTCTTT
>TRBV29-1|NA|TRBJ2-2|NA
CSVAAGTNTGELFF
TGCAGCGTTGCCGCCGGGACAAACACCGGGGAGCTGTTTTTT
>TRBV5-1|NA|TRBJ2-2|TRBD1
CASSPRTGDNTGELFF
TGCGCCAGCAGCCCCCGGACAGGGGACAACACCGGGGAGCTGTTTTTT
>TRBV2|NA|TRBJ1-2|NA
CASVTEIIGGYTF
TGTGCCAGCGTTACAGAAATTATTGGTGGCTACACCTTC